This entry lists 9 T cell receptor beta chains sequenced from one sample in a study of graft-versus-host responses after intestinal transplantation. Sequenced by immunoSEQ multiplex PCR; TCRdb stores in-frame clones only, minus some. The sample records around 2,000 clones, around 30% being singletons. The plating included around 200,000 irradiated, violet-dye-labeled stimulator cells together with around 200,000 CFSE-labeled responder cells. Material: alloreactive CD8+ T cells from a mixed lymphocyte reaction culture, obtained before transplantation. The subset denotes: CFSE-low proliferating T cells sorted from roughly six-day pre-transplant mixed lymphocyte reaction (GvH or HvG direction). These receptors all stem from a human patient who was an organ donor for intestinal transplantation.

By proportion, this clone is medium-sized. The V and J genes are TRBV4-1 and TRBJ2-1; 7 bases agree with TRBD2. Germline CDR1 MGHRA, CDR2 YSYEKL. J was trimmed by 4 bases and V by 0 bases; bases with no gene match: 6. This CDR3 is built from 16 residues. The CDR3 here is CASSQDRLAVYNEQFF. CDR3 DNA sequence: TGCGCCAGCAGCCAAGATCGGCTAGCGGTGTACAATGAGCAGTTCTTC.

J is TRBJ2-7 and V is TRBV13; 7 positions match TRBD1. V lost 5 bases and J lost 0; bases outside the gene matches: 4. The germline CDR1 and CDR2 sequences are PRHDT and FYEKMQ (reference sequence). This CDR3 is 14 amino acids long. The CDR3 here is CASSNWDSSYEQYF. The CDR3 nucleotides are TGTGCCAGCAGCAACTGGGACAGCTCCTACGAGCAGTACTTC.

By share, this clone ranks as medium-sized. The chain employs TRBV28 and TRBJ1-4; 11 positions agree with TRBD1. V lost 3 bases, J lost 4 bases, and 10 bases stayed unmatched. Germline CDR1 and CDR2: MDHEN and SYDVKM. CDR3 length equals 18 residues. The CDR3 protein is CASSFSTGTGGNNEKLFF. CDR3 nucleotides: TGTGCCAGCAGTTTTTCCACCGGGACAGGGGGGAATAATGAAAAACTGTTTTTT. The full variable domain, in which reference TRBV28 and TRBJ1-4 provide the parts outside the CDR3, is DVKVTQSSRYLVKRTGEKVFLECVQDMDHENMFWYRQDPGLGLRLIYFSYDVKMKEKGDIPEGYSVSREKKERFSLILESASTNQTSMYLCASSFSTGTGGNNEKLFFGSGTQLSVL.

Relative to its sample, this clone is large. In DNA, the CDR3 is TGTGCCACCGGACAGTATAGCAATCAGCCCCAGCATTTT. This translates into CATGQYSNQPQHF. V usage is TRBV19 and J usage is TRBJ1-5; TRBD1 might be the D (6 bases). Trimming removed 10 bases at V and 0 bases at J, with 10 bases between. Germline loops: CDR1 LNHDA, CDR2 SQIVND (reference sequence). The CDR3 consists of 13 residues.

CDR3 in DNA: TGTGCCAGTAGTATAGGACCTAGCGGGACCTACGAGCAGTACTTC. Protein product: CASSIGPSGTYEQYF. This chain uses TRBV19 with TRBJ2-7, with 9 bases fitting TRBD2. J was trimmed by 2 bases and V by 1 base; bases with no gene match: 3. The CDR3 contains 15 residues. Germline CDR1 LNHDA, CDR2 SQIVND (reference sequence).

The chain recombines TRBV4-1 with TRBJ1-5, with TRBD1 matching 11 bases. Losses at the gene ends were 0 bases for V and 6 bases for J; bases not matched to a gene: 4. The germline CDR1 and CDR2 sequences are MGHRA and YSYEKL. The CDR3 runs 16 residues. The CDR3: CASSQEGQGAIQPQHF. In DNA, the CDR3 is TGCGCCAGCAGCCAAGAAGGACAGGGGGCGATTCAGCCCCAGCATTTT.

This clone appeared a few times. The rearrangement links TRBV4-1 to TRBJ1-1; D remains unclear. Trimming removed 0 bases from V and 4 bases from J, with 6 bases in between. The CDR3 covers 13 residues. The germline CDR1 and CDR2 sequences are MGHRA and YSYEKL. The CDR3 loop is CASSQERGTEAFF. CDR3 in DNA: TGCGCCAGCAGCCAAGAGAGAGGCACTGAAGCTTTCTTT.

The table lists this clone with a few counts. The V gene is TRBV4-1, the J gene TRBJ1-2, with TRBD1 matching over 8 bases. V was pared by 1 base and J by 6 bases, with 10 bases of the junction left unmatched. The CDR3 is 16 amino acids. The germline V gene encodes CDR1 MGHRA and CDR2 YSYEKL. CDR3 amino acids: CASSQAWGQASDGYTF. The CDR3 nucleotides are TGCGCCAGCAGCCAAGCCTGGGGACAGGCCTCGGATGGCTACACCTTC.

The chain couples TRBV5-1 to TRBJ2-5; TRBD2 matches 12 bases. The germline V gene has CDR1 SGHRS and CDR2 YFSETQ. The V segment lost 1 base and the J segment 4 bases; nucleotides outside the gene matches: 8. The CDR3 covers 17 residues. The CDR3 loop reads CASSLLRTSGTPETQYF. Here the CDR3 DNA reads TGCGCCAGCAGCTTGCTTAGGACTAGCGGGACCCCAGAGACCCAGTACTTC.